This T cell receptor beta chain was documented in a study of tumor-infiltrating lymphocytes in localized non-small cell lung cancer. Here immunoSEQ multiplex PCR was the method, and the copy in TCRdb shows in-frame clones only, minus some. The repertoire has around 6,700 clones, around 77% of them found once; the top ten carry roughly 10%. In germline, CDR1 is MNHNY, CDR2 SVGAGI (reference sequence). Between the trimmed V and J ends, which lost 2 bases and 5 bases, there was a span of 3 bases. The CDR3 extends over 11 amino acids. Relative to its sample, this clone is medium-sized. Its target is unknown. Regarding the study as a whole: Recurrence-free survival showed no association with tumor T-cell fraction.

The rearrangement joins TRBV6-6 to TRBJ1-1; D not resolved. Material: lung tumor tissue. This TCR was sampled from a human donor with non-small cell lung cancer. The CDR3 spells CASSYGTEAFF. CDR3 sequence (DNA): TGTGCCAGCAGTTACGGGACTGAAGCTTTCTTT.